The clone carrying this T cell receptor beta chain was seen more than once but under ten times. Antigen: not known. The source of the sample is a study of T-cell reconstitution after alpha-beta-depleted transplantation in children. Overall study results and limits: From newly produced T cells came most of the T-cell counts and diversity one year after transplant. Some patients owed their high day-60 TCRbeta diversity to surviving recipient T cells and thymic progenitors.

The V end lost 3 bases, the J end lost 3 bases, and 9 bases lay between the germline ends. This CDR3 region has 14 residues. Unique molecular identifiers were built into the TCRbeta library. Using its own MiXCR run on the PCR reads, TCRdb lists one record per CDR3 protein. Among 780,000 or so distinct CDR3 sequences listed, 15% to 20% were seen once. The sequencing used PBMCs, mostly from graft donor cells, collected 360 days after TCRalphabeta/CD19-depleted stem cell transplant. The V gene is TRBV12-3 or TRBV12-4, the J gene TRBJ1-5; unclear D gene. The TCR originated in a male patient under 18 who had a stem cell transplant for acute lymphoblastic leukemia, so the T cells may come from the graft donor. The CDR3: CASSFEQANQPQHF. The CDR3 nucleotides read TGTGCCAGCAGTTTTGAGCAGGCCAATCAGCCCCAGCATTTT.